The 27 T cell receptor beta chains in this list originate from one sample, sequenced in a study of blood T cell repertoires in COVID-19. The protocol was immunoSEQ multiplex PCR, while the TCRdb copy is restricted to in-frame clones and leaves out a portion. Among about 140,000 clones listed, approximately 88% were seen once. The sequencing sample was made of peripheral blood. Source of these receptors: a woman aged 45-65 years with acute or convalescent COVID-19.

The chain links TRBV25-1 to TRBJ1-1, with 7 positions matching TRBD1. V was pared by 1 base and J by 8 bases, with 7 bases of the junction left unmatched. Germline CDR1 is MGHDK and CDR2 is SYGVNS. The CDR3 is 14 residues long. CDR3 DNA sequence: TGTGCCAGCAGTGAATCTACTCGGGACAGCGAAGCTTTCTTT. Protein: CASSESTRDSEAFF.

The chain employs TRBV3-1 (or the pseudogene TRBV3-2) and TRBJ1-5; TRBD1 is a possible D gene (5 bases). Per germline, CDR1 LGHDT and CDR2 YNNKEL (reference sequence). The length of the CDR3 is 13 residues. V lost 4 bases and J 7 bases, leaving 11 bases between the germline ends. CDR3 nucleotide sequence: TGTGCCAGCAGCCCACTGTCAGGGCAGCCCCAGCATTTT. Translation gives CASSPLSGQPQHF.

J is TRBJ2-1 and V is TRBV27; 8 positions match TRBD1. CDR1 is MNHEY and CDR2 is SMNVEV in the germline V gene (reference sequence). Trimming removed 10 bases from V and 8 bases from J; junction bases left unmatched: 13. The CDR3 consists of 14 residues. Here the CDR3 reads CATADRGPNDEQFF. The DNA of the CDR3 is TGTGCCACCGCTGACAGGGGACCGAACGATGAGCAGTTCTTC.

The chain employs TRBV7-3 and TRBJ2-5; D perhaps matches TRBD1 (5 bases). CDR1 and CDR2 from the germline V gene are SGHTA and FQGTGA. This CDR3 is 14 amino acids long. Deletions cut 0 bases from V and 3 bases from J, with 8 bases between. The CDR3 DNA follows: TGTGCCAGCAGCTTAACGGGGCGTAAAGAGACCCAGTACTTC. Its translation is CASSLTGRKETQYF.

This rearrangement joins TRBV7-8 to TRBJ1-4, with 7 nucleotides matching TRBD1. The V and J ends lost 5 bases and 8 bases, in that order; junction bases with no gene match: 8. The CDR3 length is 14 residues. Germline V CDR1 and CDR2: SGHVS, FQNEAQ. CDR3 sequence (DNA): TGTGCCAGCAGCGCCCGACAGGGTGGAGAAAAACTGTTTTTT. This sequence encodes CASSARQGGEKLFF.

As to this clone: The junction and the germline gene differ at one end; a read error may be behind it. The chain joins TRBV19 to TRBJ2-1, with D unclear. This CDR3 is 14 amino acids long. Germline values: CDR1 LNHDA, CDR2 SQIVND (reference sequence). CDR3 in DNA: TGTGCCAGTAGTATAGAGGTTGGGTACAGTGAGCAGTTCTTC. This codes for CASSIEVGYSEQFF.

This sequence joins TRBV4-2 and TRBJ1-2, with D perhaps matching TRBD1 (6 bases). The CDR3 extends over 15 amino acids. CDR1 LGHNA and CDR2 YNFKEQ come from the germline V gene. Trimming stripped 3 bases from V and 2 bases from J, with 13 bases between. For the CDR3, the DNA is TGTGCCAGCAGCCAGGACCAGGGGCTGAACTATGGCTACACCTTC. Protein sequence: CASSQDQGLNYGYTF.

The V gene is TRBV11-2, the J gene TRBJ2-7; maybe TRBD2 (6 bases). Trimming pared 5 bases from V and 0 bases from J, leaving 14 bases between. Germline V gives CDR1 SGHAT, CDR2 FQNNGV. The CDR3 runs 15 residues. This chain's CDR3 is CASSPGLQSSYEQYF. Written as DNA, the CDR3 is TGTGCCAGCAGCCCGGGACTCCAAAGCTCCTACGAGCAGTACTTC. The variable domain in full, completed from reference TRBV11-2 and TRBJ2-7, reads EAGVAQSPRYKIIEKRQSVAFWCNPISGHATLYWYQQILGQGPKLLIQFQNNGVVDDSQLPKDRFSAERLKGVDSTLKIQPAKLEDSAVYLCASSPGLQSSYEQYFGPGTRLTVT.

This chain uses TRBV3-1 (or the pseudogene TRBV3-2) with TRBJ1-4, with D possibly TRBD1 on 6 matching bases. Germline loops: CDR1 LGHDT, CDR2 YNNKEL (reference sequence). The V and J ends lost 2 bases and 4 bases respectively, with 8 bases between them. The CDR3 covers 14 residues. The CDR3 bases are TGTGCCAGCAGCCAACAGGGGTATAATGAAAAACTGTTTTTT. Protein sequence: CASSQQGYNEKLFF.

The chain recombines TRBV4-1 with TRBJ2-5, with D possibly matching TRBD1 (5 bases). CDR3 length equals 16 residues. Trimming took 4 bases from V and 5 from J, leaving 20 bases between them. Germline CDR1 and CDR2: MGHRA and YSYEKL. The DNA of the CDR3 is TGCGCCAGCAGCCGCCCCAATGGACACTTACGGGAGACCCAGTACTTC. This codes for CASSRPNGHLRETQYF.

This chain joins TRBV3-1 (or the pseudogene TRBV3-2) and TRBJ2-2, with TRBD2 matching 8 bases. Germline assignment: CDR1 LGHDT and CDR2 YNNKEL (reference sequence). The CDR3 runs 17 residues. Trimming cost V 1 base and J 4 bases; bases outside gene matches: 8. CDR3 sequence: CASSQGWGGGRTGELFF. The CDR3 nucleotides are TGTGCCAGCAGCCAAGGATGGGGCGGGGGGCGCACCGGGGAGCTGTTTTTT.

The gene calls are TRBV27 and TRBJ2-5, with D maybe TRBD2 (6 bases). The germline gives CDR1 MNHEY, CDR2 SMNVEV (reference sequence). Trimming took off 3 bases at V and 4 bases at J, with 12 bases between the two ends. The CDR3 is made up of 14 amino acids. The DNA of the CDR3 is TGTGCCAGCAGTTTGTCGGGAGTGGGAGAGACCCAGTACTTC. It is translated as CASSLSGVGETQYF.

The genes are TRBV28 and TRBJ1-6; 10 bases agree with TRBD1. Per germline, CDR1 MDHEN and CDR2 SYDVKM. Trimming cost V 2 bases and J 7 bases; bases outside gene matches: 5. The CDR3 length is 16 residues. As DNA, the CDR3 is TGTGCCAGCAGTTTAGGTTCGGGACAGGGGAATTCACCCCTCCACTTT. Encoded protein: CASSLGSGQGNSPLHF.

V is TRBV2 and J is TRBJ1-5, with 7 nucleotides matching TRBD1. Germline V gene lookup returns CDR1 SNHLY and CDR2 FYNNEI. J lost 6 bases, V lost 6 bases, and 8 bases had no gene match. This CDR3 is built from 14 residues. Here the CDR3 reads CASRRGGSAQPQHF. The CDR3 region has the DNA TGTGCCAGCAGAAGAGGGGGCTCGGCTCAGCCCCAGCATTTT.

The CDR3 here is CATSRDPSGIKNEQFF. CDR3 coding DNA: TGTGCCACCAGCAGAGACCCCTCCGGGATAAAGAATGAGCAGTTCTTC. The V and J genes are TRBV15 and TRBJ2-1; D possibly corresponds to TRBD2 (5 bases). The CDR3 is 16 residues long. The germline V gene has CDR1 LNHNV and CDR2 YYDKDF (reference sequence). Trimming stripped 0 bases from V and 7 bases from J, with 16 bases between.

V and J are TRBV19 and TRBJ1-4, with 9 bases aligning to TRBD1. The CDR3 spans 17 residues. V shed 3 bases, J shed 1 base, and the junction held 6 bases outside the gene matches. Germline CDR1 LNHDA, CDR2 SQIVND (reference sequence). CDR3 region: CASSIEDRGRTNEKLFF. The CDR3 DNA reads TGTGCCAGTAGTATTGAGGACAGGGGAAGAACTAATGAAAAACTGTTTTTT.

This chain joins TRBV3-1 (or the pseudogene TRBV3-2) and TRBJ1-3; D might be TRBD1 (5 bases). The CDR3 consists of 16 residues. Germline V gives CDR1 LGHDT, CDR2 YNNKEL (reference sequence). Trimming shortened V by 1 base and J by 0 bases, and 10 bases separated the two germline ends. The CDR3 nucleotides are TGTGCCAGCAGCCAAGCCGGACACCTCTCTGGAAACACCATATATTTT. Its protein is CASSQAGHLSGNTIYF.

CDR3 in DNA: TGTGCCAGCAGCTCAGGACTAGCGGGGGGGCTTAATGAGCAGTTCTTC. Its protein product is CASSSGLAGGLNEQFF. J is TRBJ2-1 and V is TRBV11-1; 15 nucleotides line up with TRBD2. J lost 7 bases, V lost 4 bases, and 5 bases had no gene match. CDR3 length equals 16 residues. CDR1 is SGHAT, CDR2 FQDESV, per germline (reference sequence).

The V and J genes are TRBV5-4 and TRBJ1-5, with D maybe TRBD1 (6 bases). Germline V gene sequence: CDR1 SGHNT, CDR2 YYREEE (reference sequence). With 0 bases removed from V and 5 bases from J, the gap between germline ends came to 21 bases. This CDR3 spans 18 amino acids. Written as DNA, the CDR3 is TGTGCCAGCAGCTTGGGGCCCCGCTCCACAGGGAAGCATCAGCCCCAGCATTTT. Amino acid sequence: CASSLGPRSTGKHQPQHF.

The chain carries TRBV10-3 and TRBJ2-3; a weak D match, TRBD1 (5 bases). V lost 10 bases and J 0 bases, leaving 11 bases between the germline ends. Germline V CDR1 and CDR2: ENHRY, SYGVKD. CDR3 length: 13 amino acids. DNA for the CDR3: TGTGCCAGCAGGGCCCAGAGCACAGATACGCAGTATTTT. This encodes CASRAQSTDTQYF.

The chain employs TRBV14 and TRBJ2-3; TRBD2 agrees at 7 bases. The germline gives CDR1 SGHDN, CDR2 FVKESK. V was clipped by 4 bases and J by 6 bases; unmatched bases: 1. This CDR3 comprises 12 residues. CDR3 sequence: CASSPGGDTQYF. CDR3 nucleotide sequence: TGTGCCAGCAGCCCCGGGGGGGATACGCAGTATTTT. Variable domain in full (rest from reference TRBV14 and TRBJ2-3): EAGVTQFPSHSVIEKGQTVTLRCDPISGHDNLYWYRRVMGKEIKFLLHFVKESKQDESGMPNNRFLAERTGGTYSTLKVQPAELEDSGVYFCASSPGGDTQYFGPGTRLTVL.

The chain joins TRBV10-2 to TRBJ2-2; D gene uncertain. Trimming took 0 bases from V and 9 from J, leaving 11 bases between them. Germline V CDR1 and CDR2: WSHSY, SAAADI. The CDR3 length is 14 residues. The CDR3 DNA sequence: TGCGCCAGCAGTGAGTCGCTAGACCGCCGGGAGCTGTTTTTT. Translating it yields CASSESLDRRELFF.

The V and J genes are TRBV4-1 and TRBJ1-1; a possible D gene is TRBD1 (5 bases). Germline-derived CDR1 and CDR2 are MGHRA and YSYEKL. The CDR3 length is 17 residues. The V end lost 0 bases, the J end lost 5 bases, and 19 bases lay between the germline ends. The CDR3 reads CASSQDGIGRGGTEAFF. CDR3 in DNA: TGCGCCAGCAGCCAAGACGGGATAGGGAGGGGAGGGACTGAAGCTTTCTTT.

The gene calls are TRBV12-3 or TRBV12-4 and TRBJ1-2, with TRBD1 matching 7 bases. Losses at the gene ends were 7 bases for V and 4 bases for J; bases not matched to a gene: 6. The length of the CDR3 is 13 residues. The CDR3 DNA is TGTGCCAGCAACCCGGGACAGAGCTATGGCTACACCTTC. Its translation is CASNPGQSYGYTF.

The rearrangement uses TRBV19 and TRBJ1-6, with 10 bases identical to TRBD1. CDR1 and CDR2 from the germline V gene are LNHDA and SQIVND (reference sequence). V shed 6 bases, J shed 9 bases, and the junction held 5 bases outside the gene matches. The CDR3 covers 14 residues. The CDR3 is CASRDGQGGSPLHF. CDR3 bases: TGTGCCAGTAGAGATGGACAGGGGGGTTCACCCCTCCACTTT.

The chain combines TRBV18 with TRBJ2-7; a possible D gene is TRBD1 (6 bases). V lost 2 bases, J lost 5 bases, and 16 bases lay in between. The CDR3 covers 15 residues. Germline assignment: CDR1 KGHSH and CDR2 LQKENI. The CDR3 coding sequence is TGTGCCAGCTCACCAACGAGACAGGAGGCCCACGAGCAGTACTTC. This translates into CASSPTRQEAHEQYF.

The chain employs TRBV5-1 and TRBJ1-1; 9 bases align to TRBD1. Looked up from germline, CDR1 is SGHRS and CDR2 is YFSETQ. This CDR3 comprises 14 residues. V shed 8 bases, J shed 9 bases, and the junction held 14 bases outside the gene matches. The CDR3 sequence: CASGTGYTLNQAFF. DNA of the CDR3: TGCGCCAGTGGGACAGGGTATACACTGAACCAAGCTTTCTTT. Full variable domain (outside the CDR3, taken from reference TRBV5-1 and TRBJ1-1): KAGVTQTPRYLIKTRGQQVTLSCSPISGHRSVSWYQQTPGQGLQFLFEYFSETQRNKGNFPGRFSGRQFSNSRSEMNVSTLELGDSALYLCASGTGYTLNQAFFGQGTRLTVV.